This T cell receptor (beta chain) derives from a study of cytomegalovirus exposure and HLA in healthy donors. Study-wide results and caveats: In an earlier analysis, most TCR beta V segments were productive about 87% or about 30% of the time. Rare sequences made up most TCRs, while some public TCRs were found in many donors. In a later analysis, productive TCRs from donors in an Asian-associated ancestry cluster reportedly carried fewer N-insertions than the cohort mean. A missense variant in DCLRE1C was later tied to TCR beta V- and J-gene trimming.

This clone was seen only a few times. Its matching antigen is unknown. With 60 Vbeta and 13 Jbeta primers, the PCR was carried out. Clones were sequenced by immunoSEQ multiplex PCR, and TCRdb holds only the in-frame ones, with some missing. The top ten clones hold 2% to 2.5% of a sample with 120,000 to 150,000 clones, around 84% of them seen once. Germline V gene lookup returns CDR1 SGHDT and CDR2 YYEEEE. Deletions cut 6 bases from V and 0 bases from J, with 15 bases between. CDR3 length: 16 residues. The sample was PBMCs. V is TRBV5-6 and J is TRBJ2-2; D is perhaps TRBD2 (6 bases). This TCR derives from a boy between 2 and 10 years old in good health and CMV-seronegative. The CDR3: CASIITGGPNTGELFF. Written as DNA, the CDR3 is TGTGCCAGCATCATCACCGGGGGACCGAACACCGGGGAGCTGTTTTTT.